This TCR beta chain was obtained from a study of shared clonotypes between healthy human individuals. Study in general: Donor composition was a couple of women and a few men, aged 18 to 49.

This clone was recorded once. The antigen is unknown. Given a much more abundant clone one base away, this may be a read error. Study-wide points: Relative to their counterparts shared across all four donors, non-shared clonotypes exhibited diminished generation probabilities. When naive CD4 clonotypes were compared across a few donors, about 4.8% were shared.

The authors combined CD45RO+ cells with CCR7-negative CD45RA+ TemRA cells as CD8 memory. Assay: immunoSEQ multiplex PCR; the TCRdb copy retains only in-frame clones and omits some. The sample gives 110,000 or so clones, approximately 70% of which show up once; 20% to 25% is in the top ten. Sequences were obtained from memory CD8+ T cells sorted from blood. Subset reported: CD45RO+ cells pooled with CCR7-negative TemRA cells. The TCR sequence derives from a woman aged 25 to 39 in good health.

The CDR3 here is CASSEKENQPQHF. The CDR3 DNA is TGTGCCAGCAGTGAAAAGGAGAATCAGCCCCAGCATTTT. The chain employs TRBV6-1 and TRBJ1-5; D is unclear. The V and J ends lost 2 bases and 4 bases respectively, with 6 bases between them. The V gene's germline CDR1 is MNHNS and CDR2 SASEGT. This CDR3 spans 13 amino acids.